Below, 19 T cell receptor beta chains from the same sample are listed, as sequenced in a study of T-cell memory formation after mild COVID-19. TCRdb re-analysed the 5' RACE reads in MiXCR, keeping a single row per CDR3 protein. The sample includes around 190,000 distinct CDR3 sequences, under 20% of them seen just once. Sequencing was performed on PBMCs or a T cell subset sorted from them (not recorded which). These receptors were taken from a man between 18 and 29 years old who had mild COVID-19 (a few samples of this study predate the infection). Cell type and time point are not known.

This rearrangement joins TRBV6-6 to TRBJ1-3; possible D gene TRBD1, 5 bases. Germline CDR1 is MNHNY and CDR2 is SVGAGI (reference sequence). V dropped 5 bases and J dropped 3 bases, with 14 bases sitting between them. This CDR3 is 15 amino acids long. CDR3 region: CASSRRGTGGNTIYF. The CDR3 DNA reads TGTGCCAGCAGTCGACGAGGGACCGGTGGAAACACCATATATTTT.

As regards this clonotype: A junction boundary mismatches the germline segment, possibly from a read error. The V and J genes are TRBV7-7 and TRBJ2-3, with D perhaps TRBD1 (5 bases). The CDR3 contains 14 residues. Germline loops: CDR1 SSHAT, CDR2 FNYEAQ (reference sequence). The CDR3: CASSPGQGGVTQYF. CDR3 in DNA: TGTGCTAGCAGCCCCGGGCAGGGTGGAGTTACGCAGTATTTT. Together with reference TRBV7-7 and TRBJ2-3, the CDR3 gives the full variable domain: GAGVSQSPRYKVTKRGQDVTLRCDPISSHATLYWYQQALGQGPEFLTYFNYEAQPDKSGLPSDRFSAERPEGSISTLTIQRTEQRDSAMYRCASSPGQGGVTQYFGPGTRLTVL.

This clonotype has just a few counts. CDR3 nucleotides: TGTGCCAGCAGCTGGGGACCGCTGAGCACAGATACGCAGTATTTT. This sequence encodes CASSWGPLSTDTQYF. The chain has TRBV7-2 and TRBJ2-3; D may be TRBD1 or TRBD2 (5 bases each). The CDR3 covers 15 residues. The germline CDR1 and CDR2 sequences are SGHTA and FQGNSA. The V and J ends lost 4 bases and 0 bases respectively, with 11 bases between them.

This clonotype occurred a few times. This chain links TRBV9 with TRBJ2-1; D not resolved. The V end lost 7 bases, the J end lost 5 bases, and 7 bases lay between the germline ends. Germline CDR1 is SGDLS and CDR2 is YYNGEE. CDR3 size: 11 residues. In DNA form, the CDR3 reads TGTGCCAGCGGAATCAACAATGAGCAGTTCTTC. Its protein product is CASGINNEQFF.

This clonotype appeared a few times. The chain joins TRBV27 to TRBJ2-1, with TRBD2 matching 12 bases. Germline V gene sequence: CDR1 MNHEY, CDR2 SMNVEV (reference sequence). The CDR3 contains 16 residues. With V trimmed by 4 bases and J by 7 bases, 8 bases remained unmatched. CDR3 in amino acids: CASSSSGGAIGNEQFF. The CDR3 coding sequence is TGTGCCAGCAGTTCTAGCGGGGGGGCGATAGGTAATGAGCAGTTCTTC.

This clonotype was counted between two and nine times. The J gene is TRBJ2-2, the V gene TRBV5-6, with 14 nucleotides matching TRBD2. Germline assignment: CDR1 SGHDT and CDR2 YYEEEE. There are 18 residues in the CDR3. J was trimmed by 5 bases and V by 6 bases; bases with no gene match: 12. The CDR3 here is CASTSRLAGGPRTGELFF. CDR3 nucleotide sequence: TGTGCCAGCACCTCGAGACTAGCGGGGGGGCCACGAACCGGGGAGCTGTTTTTT.

The rearrangement joins TRBV7-9 to TRBJ1-6; D is undetermined. Germline loops: CDR1 SEHNR, CDR2 FQNEAQ (reference sequence). This CDR3 comprises 15 residues. V was cut by 9 bases and J by 5 bases, with 17 bases left in between. As DNA, the CDR3 is TGTGCCAGTGGCTTCTGGGGAGACGATAATTCACCCCTCCACTTT. This encodes CASGFWGDDNSPLHF. The full variable domain, completed using reference TRBV7-9 and TRBJ1-6, is DTGVSQNPRHKITKRGQNVTFRCDPISEHNRLYWYRQTLGQGPEFLTYFQNEAQLEKSRLLSDRFSAERPKGSFSTLEIQRTEQGDSAMYLCASGFWGDDNSPLHFGNGTRLTVT.

The chain joins TRBV20-1 to TRBJ2-7; a possible D gene is TRBD1 (5 bases). Trimming shortened V by 5 bases and J by 0 bases, and 11 bases separated the two germline ends. From germline, CDR1 is DFQATT and CDR2 SNEGSKA (reference sequence). The CDR3 length is 13 residues. CDR3: CSAQGGGSYEQYF. The DNA for the CDR3 is TGCAGTGCTCAGGGCGGTGGCTCCTACGAGCAGTACTTC.

This chain links TRBV6-5 with TRBJ2-7; TRBD1 might be the D (6 bases). Trimming left V 6 bases short and J 3 bases short, with 12 bases between. The CDR3 covers 13 residues. Germline V gene lookup returns CDR1 MNHEY and CDR2 SVGAGI. In DNA, the CDR3 is TGTGCCAGCAGGGCCATACAGGGCTACGAGCAGTACTTC. It translates to CASRAIQGYEQYF.

This chain joins TRBV21-1 and TRBJ2-3; the table's D call, TRBD2, has no DNA check behind it. TRBV21-1 is given as a pseudogene. The CDR3 is 13 amino acids. The CDR3 DNA sequence: TGTGCCAGCCCCTCGACTCGCACAGATACGCAGTATTTT. As protein: CASPSTRTDTQYF.

In its sample, this clonotype was seen once. V gene TRBV7-9 combines with J gene TRBJ1-5; D not certain. Germline V lookup: CDR1 SEHNR, CDR2 FQNEAQ (reference sequence). The CDR3 has 13 amino acids. Trimming left V 1 base short and J 7 bases short, with 8 bases between. The CDR3 coding sequence is TGTGCCAGCAGCTTAGATCGTGAACAGCCCCAGCATTTT. Translation: CASSLDREQPQHF.

This clonotype was observed a handful of times. This chain joins TRBV11-2 and TRBJ1-2, with D unclear. V was shortened by 7 bases and J by 8 bases, with 14 bases between the two germline ends. The V gene's germline CDR1 is SGHAT and CDR2 FQNNGV. This CDR3 region has 12 residues. The CDR3, as DNA: TGTGCCAGCACTTCCGCGGGGTTCGGCTACACCTTC. It encodes CASTSAGFGYTF.

This clonotype appeared a few times. Sequence at one end of the junction differs from germline and may be a read error. The J gene is TRBJ2-2, the V gene TRBV7-7; 8 nucleotides agree with TRBD2. Germline values: CDR1 SSHAT, CDR2 FNYEAQ (reference sequence). The CDR3 totals 14 residues. The CDR3 sequence is CASSPGLAFGELFF. As DNA, the CDR3 is TGTGCTAGCAGCCCAGGACTAGCTTTCGGGGAGCTGTTTTTT.

This clonotype has a handful of counts. The genes are TRBV19 and TRBJ2-5; D gene uncertain. CDR3 length: 15 residues. The V end lost 3 bases, the J end lost 4 bases, and 15 bases lay between the germline ends. CDR1 is LNHDA and CDR2 is SQIVND in the germline V gene (reference sequence). CDR3 DNA: TGTGCCAGTAGTATCCCCTGGGTGATTCGAGAGACCCAGTACTTC. This gives the protein CASSIPWVIRETQYF. The full variable domain, its missing parts supplied by reference TRBV19 and TRBJ2-5, is DGGITQSPKYLFRKEGQNVTLSCEQNLNHDAMYWYRQDPGQGLRLIYYSQIVNDFQKGDIAEGYSVSREKKESFPLTVTSAQKNPTAFYLCASSIPWVIRETQYFGPGTRLLVL.

The rearrangement uses TRBV28 and TRBJ2-3; the D is unclear. Trimming cost V 5 bases and J 1 base, with 7 bases left between them. This CDR3 is 13 amino acids long. The germline V gene has CDR1 MDHEN and CDR2 SYDVKM. The CDR3 DNA follows: TGTGCCAGCAGTCACATTCGCACAGATACGCAGTATTTT. Translating it yields CASSHIRTDTQYF. Looking up the rest from reference TRBV28 and TRBJ2-3 gives the full variable domain: DVKVTQSSRYLVKRTGEKVFLECVQDMDHENMFWYRQDPGLGLRLIYFSYDVKMKEKGDIPEGYSVSREKKERFSLILESASTNQTSMYLCASSHIRTDTQYFGPGTRLTVL.

This clonotype was detected many times. V and J are TRBV7-2 and TRBJ1-3; D gene uncertain. This CDR3 contains 14 residues. The germline V gene encodes CDR1 SGHTA and CDR2 FQGNSA. Trimming took off 1 base at V and 0 bases at J, with 4 bases between the two ends. DNA of the CDR3: TGTGCCAGCAGCTTAGGGACCTCTGGAAACACCATATATTTT. Its translation is CASSLGTSGNTIYF. The full variable domain, its missing parts supplied by reference TRBV7-2 and TRBJ1-3, is GAGVSQSPSNKVTEKGKDVELRCDPISGHTALYWYRQSLGQGLEFLIYFQGNSAPDKSGLPSDRFSAERTGGSVSTLTIQRTQQEDSAVYLCASSLGTSGNTIYFGEGSWLTVV.

The chain joins TRBV4-2 to TRBJ1-1; 7 bases line up with TRBD1. The CDR3 sequence is 16 residues long. CDR1 LGHNA and CDR2 YNFKEQ come from the germline V gene. The V segment lost 2 bases and the J segment 0 bases; nucleotides outside the gene matches: 6. CDR3 bases: TGTGCCAGCAGCCAACACCCGGGACAGATGAACACTGAAGCTTTCTTT. Translation: CASSQHPGQMNTEAFF.

In nucleotides, the CDR3 is TGTGCCAGCAGCTTAGTACGATCGGAACTGTTTTTT. This gives the protein CASSLVRSELFF. The chain links TRBV7-9 to TRBJ1-4, with D hard to call. The V and J ends lost 1 base and 12 bases respectively, with 9 bases between them. Germline-derived CDR1 and CDR2 are SEHNR and FQNEAQ (reference sequence). The CDR3 totals 12 residues.

This clonotype was seen more than once but under ten times. This chain links TRBV5-1 with TRBJ1-2, with 8 positions matching TRBD1. CDR3 length equals 14 residues. With 0 bases clipped from V and 2 bases from J, the junction kept 0 bases outside the gene matches. Germline V gene sequence: CDR1 SGHRS, CDR2 YFSETQ. CDR3 region: CASSLGTGNYGYTF. The CDR3 DNA follows: TGCGCCAGCAGCTTGGGGACAGGGAACTATGGCTACACCTTC.